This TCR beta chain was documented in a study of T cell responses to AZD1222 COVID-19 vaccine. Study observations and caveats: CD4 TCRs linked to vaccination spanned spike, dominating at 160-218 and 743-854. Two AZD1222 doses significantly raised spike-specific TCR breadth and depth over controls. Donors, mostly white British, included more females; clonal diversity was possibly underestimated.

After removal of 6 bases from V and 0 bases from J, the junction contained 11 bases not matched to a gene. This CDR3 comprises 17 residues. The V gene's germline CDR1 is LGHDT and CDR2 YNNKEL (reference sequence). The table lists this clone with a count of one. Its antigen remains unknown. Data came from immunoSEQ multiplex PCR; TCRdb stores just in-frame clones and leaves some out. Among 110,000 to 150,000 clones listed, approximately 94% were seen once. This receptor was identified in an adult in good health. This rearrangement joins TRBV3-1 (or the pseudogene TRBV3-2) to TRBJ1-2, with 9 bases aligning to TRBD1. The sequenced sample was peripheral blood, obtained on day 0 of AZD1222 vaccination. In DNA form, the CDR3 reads TGTGCCAGCAGGGGACAGGGAATGGGGGAAGCTAACTATGGCTACACCTTC. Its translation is CASRGQGMGEANYGYTF.